This passage covers 17 T cell receptor beta chains from one sample sequenced in a study of OX40 agonist ivuxolimab in advanced cancers. This table comes from immunoSEQ multiplex PCR, and its TCRdb copy is limited to in-frame clones, with some not included. Of about 26,000 clones detected, 70% to 90% appear once; the ten largest clones hold roughly a fifth. The material sequenced was CD4+ or CD8+ T cells sorted from blood, taken in a trial of the OX40 agonist ivuxolimab. These receptors originate from an adult with an advanced solid tumor such as melanoma, head and neck, liver or kidney cancer.

This clone was recorded once. V and J are TRBV5-6 and TRBJ2-1; unclear D gene. Germline V CDR1 and CDR2: SGHDT, YYEEEE. The CDR3 length is 13 residues. V lost 0 bases, J lost 8 bases, and 9 bases lay in between. The CDR3 sequence is CASSLAREDEQFF. CDR3 nucleotide sequence: TGTGCCAGCAGCTTGGCCCGAGAGGATGAGCAGTTCTTC. Variable domain in full (rest from reference TRBV5-6 and TRBJ2-1): DAGVTQSPTHLIKTRGQQVTLRCSPKSGHDTVSWYQQALGQGPQFIFQYYEEEERQRGNFPDRFSGHQFPNYSSELNVNALLLGDSALYLCASSLAREDEQFFGPGTRLTVL.

Written as DNA, the CDR3 is TGTGCCAGCAATACCCCCGGGGCGACAGATGGCTACACCTTC. It encodes CASNTPGATDGYTF. The chain carries TRBV6-5 and TRBJ1-2, with D possibly matching TRBD1 (5 bases). The CDR3 runs 14 residues. The V end was cut by 7 bases, the J end by 6 bases, with 18 bases between. Germline-derived CDR1 and CDR2 are MNHEY and SVGAGI.

The V and J genes are TRBV9 and TRBJ2-3; D possibly corresponds to TRBD2 (5 bases). CDR1 and CDR2 (germline): SGDLS, YYNGEE. The CDR3 runs 15 residues. V was shortened by 0 bases and J by 0 bases, with 8 bases between the two germline ends. CDR3 region: CASSVGLASTDTQYF. CDR3 in DNA: TGTGCCAGCAGCGTAGGGCTAGCTAGCACAGATACGCAGTATTTT. Looking up the rest from reference TRBV9 and TRBJ2-3 gives the full variable domain: DSGVTQTPKHLITATGQRVTLRCSPRSGDLSVYWYQQSLDQGLQFLIQYYNGEERAKGNILERFSAQQFPDLHSELNLSSLELGDSALYFCASSVGLASTDTQYFGPGTRLTVL.

By frequency in the sample, this clone is hyperexpanded (1% or more). This sequence joins TRBV5-4 and TRBJ1-2, with a possible D match to TRBD1 (5 bases). The germline V and J ends were trimmed by 0 bases and 6 bases, with 18 bases remaining between them. Germline V CDR1 and CDR2: SGHNT, YYREEE (reference sequence). There are 16 residues in the CDR3. CDR3 sequence reads: CASSLGLGTGLDGYTF. In nucleotides, the CDR3 is TGTGCCAGCAGCTTGGGGTTGGGGACTGGGCTCGATGGCTACACCTTC. The full variable domain, in which reference TRBV5-4 and TRBJ1-2 provide the parts outside the CDR3, is ETGVTQSPTHLIKTRGQQVTLRCSSQSGHNTVSWYQQALGQGPQFIFQYYREEENGRGNFPPRFSGLQFPNYSSELNVNALELDDSALYLCASSLGLGTGLDGYTFGSGTRLTVV.

The rearrangement joins TRBV7-9 to TRBJ2-1; TRBD2 matches at 10 bases. V dropped 5 bases and J dropped 1; count of bases not matched to a gene: 5. The length of the CDR3 is 16 residues. Germline CDR1 SEHNR, CDR2 FQNEAQ (reference sequence). The chain's CDR3 is CASSITSGVSYNEQFF. DNA of the CDR3: TGTGCCAGCAGCATAACTAGCGGGGTTTCCTACAATGAGCAGTTCTTC.

This clone is judged medium-sized. This chain links TRBV5-4 with TRBJ2-7; TRBD1 is a possible D gene (6 bases). The CDR3 spans 14 residues. Germline V gene data show CDR1 as SGHNT and CDR2 as YYREEE (reference sequence). V was trimmed by 0 bases and J by 2 bases, leaving 9 bases between them. The CDR3 loop reads CASSLGGTTYEQYF. CDR3 DNA sequence: TGTGCCAGCAGCTTGGGTGGGACAACCTACGAGCAGTACTTC.

This rearrangement joins TRBV2 to TRBJ2-7, with D possibly matching TRBD1 (6 bases). The CDR3 runs to 13 residues. The ends were cut back, 6 bases at V and 3 bases at J, with 12 bases in the middle. Looked up from germline, CDR1 is SNHLY and CDR2 is FYNNEI. The CDR3 is CASRGQPLYEQYF. CDR3 coding DNA: TGTGCCAGCAGAGGACAGCCCCTCTACGAGCAGTACTTC.

The chain links TRBV11-2 to TRBJ2-5; the D call may be TRBD1 or TRBD2 (5 bases each). With 1 base removed from V and 2 bases from J, the gap between germline ends came to 14 bases. The CDR3 consists of 16 residues. Germline V gives CDR1 SGHAT, CDR2 FQNNGV. As DNA, the CDR3 is TGTGCCAGCAGCTTAGGGACGGGACGACCTCAAGAGACCCAGTACTTC. Residues: CASSLGTGRPQETQYF. Full variable domain (outside the CDR3, taken from reference TRBV11-2 and TRBJ2-5): EAGVAQSPRYKIIEKRQSVAFWCNPISGHATLYWYQQILGQGPKLLIQFQNNGVVDDSQLPKDRFSAERLKGVDSTLKIQPAKLEDSAVYLCASSLGTGRPQETQYFGPGTRLLVL.

The genes are TRBV7-9 and TRBJ2-7, with a weak D call TRBD2 (5 bases). Germline CDR1 is SEHNR and CDR2 is FQNEAQ (reference sequence). Deletions cut 5 bases from V and 3 bases from J, with 20 bases between. This CDR3 has 16 residues. CDR3 region: CASSLLPGLGNYEQYF. The CDR3, as DNA: TGTGCCAGCAGCCTCCTGCCGGGTCTCGGGAACTACGAGCAGTACTTC.

V is TRBV19 and J is TRBJ2-1, with 12 bases matching TRBD2. Per the germline V gene, CDR1 is LNHDA and CDR2 is SQIVND (reference sequence). V lost 3 bases, J lost 7 bases, and 10 bases stayed unmatched. The CDR3 length is 17 residues. Here the CDR3 reads CASSIAGLAGTGNEQFF. The CDR3 coding sequence is TGTGCCAGTAGTATTGCAGGACTAGCGGGAACGGGGAATGAGCAGTTCTTC.

This chain uses TRBV5-8 with TRBJ2-7, with D possibly matching TRBD1 (5 bases). This CDR3 has 14 residues. CDR1 and CDR2 from the germline V gene are SGHTS and YDEGEE. Deletions cut 1 base from V and 2 bases from J, with 10 bases between. The CDR3 reads CASSLKGITYEQYF. The CDR3 nucleotides are TGTGCCAGCAGCTTGAAGGGGATCACCTACGAGCAGTACTTC. Combining the CDR3 with reference TRBV5-8 and TRBJ2-7 gives the whole variable domain EAGVTQSPTHLIKTRGQQATLRCSPISGHTSVYWYQQALGLGLQFLLWYDEGEERNRGNFPPRFSGRQFPNYSSELNVNALELEDSALYLCASSLKGITYEQYFGPGTRLTVT.

V and J are TRBV11-2 and TRBJ2-7; 15 bases are shared with TRBD2. Germline-derived CDR1 and CDR2 are SGHAT and FQNNGV. Unmatched junction bases numbered 9, after V lost 6 bases and J lost 12 bases. The CDR3 has 14 amino acids. CDR3 nucleotide sequence: TGTGCCAGCAGTTCGGGACTAGCGGGAGGTCCCCGGTACTTC. This gives the protein CASSSGLAGGPRYF.

This rearrangement joins TRBV5-8 to TRBJ2-7; weak D call: TRBD1 (5 bases). V was clipped by 0 bases and J by 3 bases, with 13 bases between them. Germline CDR1 is SGHTS and CDR2 is YDEGEE. The CDR3 consists of 15 residues. As DNA, the CDR3 is TGTGCCAGCAGCTTGGATGACAGTCGGAGCTACGAGCAGTACTTC. Residues: CASSLDDSRSYEQYF. The entire variable domain, with the rest obtained from reference TRBV5-8 and TRBJ2-7, is as follows: EAGVTQSPTHLIKTRGQQATLRCSPISGHTSVYWYQQALGLGLQFLLWYDEGEERNRGNFPPRFSGRQFPNYSSELNVNALELEDSALYLCASSLDDSRSYEQYFGPGTRLTVT.

The chain employs TRBV5-6 and TRBJ1-1; D is undetermined. Per germline, CDR1 SGHDT and CDR2 YYEEEE. The CDR3 totals 15 residues. The V end was cut by 2 bases, the J end by 1 base, with 12 bases between. The CDR3, as DNA: TGTGCCAGCAGCTTTCCTCTCCTTGCGAACACTGAAGCTTTCTTT. Protein sequence: CASSFPLLANTEAFF. The full variable domain, with the rest looked up from reference TRBV5-6 and TRBJ1-1, is DAGVTQSPTHLIKTRGQQVTLRCSPKSGHDTVSWYQQALGQGPQFIFQYYEEEERQRGNFPDRFSGHQFPNYSSELNVNALLLGDSALYLCASSFPLLANTEAFFGQGTRLTVV.

This clone occurred once. The chain couples TRBV9 to TRBJ2-1; D ambiguous. From germline, CDR1 is SGDLS and CDR2 YYNGEE. The CDR3 covers 13 residues. The germline V and J ends were trimmed by 7 bases and 3 bases, with 11 bases remaining between them. CDR3 sequence: CASGASVYNEQFF. CDR3 nucleotides: TGTGCCAGCGGAGCATCCGTCTACAATGAGCAGTTCTTC.

The chain recombines TRBV18 with TRBJ2-7, with D possibly being TRBD1 (6 bases). Germline-derived CDR1 and CDR2 are KGHSH and LQKENI. With 2 bases removed from V and 3 bases from J, the gap between germline ends came to 8 bases. CDR3 length equals 13 residues. CDR3 region: CASSPGQNYEQYF. As DNA, the CDR3 is TGTGCCAGCTCACCAGGACAGAACTACGAGCAGTACTTC.

The genes are TRBV4-3 and TRBJ2-1; a weak D match, TRBD1 (6 bases). Trimming took off 4 bases at V and 3 bases at J, with 16 bases between the two ends. Germline-derived CDR1 and CDR2 are LGHNA and YSLEER. The CDR3 is 16 amino acids. The CDR3 DNA is TGCGCCAGCAGCCTCGACCGGGACACAGGCTACAATGAGCAGTTCTTC. It codes for CASSLDRDTGYNEQFF.